The 25 T cell receptor beta chains given below trace back to one sample, sequenced in a study of blood T cell repertoires in COVID-19. Repertoires were generated with immunoSEQ multiplex PCR, while TCRdb's copy carries only in-frame clones and drops some. Of 60,000 to 65,000 clones listed, roughly 74% are singletons. Input material: peripheral blood. These TCRs come from an elderly woman with acute or convalescent COVID-19.

In its sample, this clone was seen once. The gene calls are TRBV7-9 and TRBJ2-7; 7 nucleotides agree with TRBD1. V lost 5 bases, J lost 0 bases, and 4 bases stayed unmatched. The CDR3 runs to 14 residues. Germline CDR1 reads SEHNR; CDR2 reads FQNEAQ (reference sequence). DNA for the CDR3: TGTGCCAGCAGCCCCGGGACAGTCTCCTACGAGCAGTACTTC. Its protein is CASSPGTVSYEQYF.

A few counts support this clone. The chain has TRBV7-9 and TRBJ1-4; D unresolved. V gave up 5 bases and J gave up 8 bases, with 12 bases separating them. This CDR3 has 13 amino acids. From germline, CDR1 is SEHNR and CDR2 FQNEAQ (reference sequence). CDR3 in amino acids: CASSPTPREKLFF. The CDR3, as DNA: TGTGCCAGCAGCCCTACCCCCCGAGAAAAACTGTTTTTT.

The chain combines TRBV19 with TRBJ1-1; D is undetermined. The CDR3 is made up of 13 amino acids. The germline CDR1 and CDR2 sequences are LNHDA and SQIVND (reference sequence). Trimming pared 3 bases from V and 6 bases from J, leaving 11 bases between. The CDR3: CASSIPLRSEAFF. The CDR3 DNA sequence: TGTGCCAGTAGTATCCCCCTGCGCTCTGAAGCTTTCTTT.

This clone was found a few times. V and J are TRBV10-1 and TRBJ2-1; tentative D call: TRBD1 (6 bases). Germline-derived CDR1 and CDR2 are WNHNN and SYGVQD (reference sequence). The CDR3 length is 16 residues. Trimming took off 0 bases at V and 4 bases at J, with 13 bases between the two ends. As DNA, the CDR3 is TGCGCCAGCAGTGAGTCGATCTCAGGGGAATACAATGAGCAGTTCTTC. Residues: CASSESISGEYNEQFF.

The chain is built from TRBV2 and TRBJ2-7; 9 nucleotides match TRBD1. In germline, CDR1 is SNHLY, CDR2 FYNNEI. V shed 6 bases and J 2 bases; nucleotides not matched to a gene: 8. The CDR3 has 15 amino acids. The CDR3 DNA is TGTGCCAGCAGAGCCACAGGGGGCGCAGCCTACGAGCAGTACTTC. Translated: CASRATGGAAYEQYF.

V gene TRBV18 combines with J gene TRBJ1-6; D gene unclear. V lost 2 bases, J lost 8 bases, and 7 bases lay in between. CDR3 length: 13 amino acids. CDR1 and CDR2 (germline): KGHSH, LQKENI. CDR3 protein: CASSPAGDSPLHF. In nucleotides, the CDR3 is TGTGCCAGCTCACCAGCCGGAGATTCACCCCTCCACTTT.

V gene TRBV18 combines with J gene TRBJ2-7; 10 bases fit TRBD2. CDR3 size: 14 residues. The germline V gene has CDR1 KGHSH and CDR2 LQKENI. Losses at the gene ends were 5 bases for V and 4 bases for J; bases not matched to a gene: 5. CDR3 nucleotide sequence: TGTGCCAGCTCAGCTAGCGGGAGAGGGTACGAGCAGTACTTC. This codes for CASSASGRGYEQYF. The variable domain in full, completed from reference TRBV18 and TRBJ2-7, reads NAGVMQNPRHLVRRRGQEARLRCSPMKGHSHVYWYRQLPEEGLKFMVYLQKENIIDESGMPKERFSAEFPKEGPSILRIQQVVRGDSAAYFCASSASGRGYEQYFGPGTRLTVT.

The CDR3 region has the DNA TGTGCCACCAGTGAGGGCCTACCTAAGACCCAGTACTTC. It specifies CATSEGLPKTQYF. The rearrangement joins TRBV24-1 to TRBJ2-5; D unresolved. This CDR3 is built from 13 residues. The ends were cut back, 4 bases at V and 6 bases at J, with 11 bases in the middle. Germline CDR1 is KGHDR and CDR2 is SFDVKD.

Only a few counts were recorded for this clone. The gene calls are TRBV5-1 and TRBJ2-7, with a tentative D call TRBD1 (5 bases). Trimming shortened V by 6 bases and J by 6 bases, and 13 bases separated the two germline ends. This CDR3 is built from 12 residues. Germline CDR1 and CDR2: SGHRS and YFSETQ. The DNA of the CDR3 is TGCGCCAGCAACGACAGAGGCGGCGAGCAGTACTTC. Translating it yields CASNDRGGEQYF.

The rearrangement links TRBV15 to TRBJ2-5; 7 nucleotides line up with TRBD2. Trimming at V came to 4 bases and at J to 1 base, leaving 6 bases not matched to a gene. The CDR3 covers 15 residues. The germline gives CDR1 LNHNV, CDR2 YYDKDF (reference sequence). CDR3 in amino acids: CATSMSSSGQETQYF. The CDR3 DNA is TGTGCCACCAGCATGAGTTCTAGCGGCCAAGAGACCCAGTACTTC.

J is TRBJ2-6 and V is TRBV24-1, with TRBD1 as a possible D gene (7 bases). The germline V gene has CDR1 KGHDR and CDR2 SFDVKD. The V and J ends lost 5 bases and 1 base respectively, with 17 bases between them. There are 18 residues in the CDR3. The CDR3 DNA is TGTGCCACCAGTGGGCAGGGGGGTTTAGAGTCTGGGGCCAACGTCCTGACTTTC. It yields the protein CATSGQGGLESGANVLTF.

In its sample, this clone was seen a few times. The V call is TRBV7-2, the J call TRBJ2-1; 7 bases match TRBD2. J was trimmed by 8 bases and V by 3 bases; bases with no gene match: 7. Looked up from germline, CDR1 is SGHTA and CDR2 is FQGNSA. CDR3 length equals 14 residues. CDR3 nucleotide sequence: TGTGCCAGCAGCTTCAGCCGGGGGGAGTATGAGCAGTTCTTC. This gives the protein CASSFSRGEYEQFF.

This clone was seen just once. The rearrangement joins TRBV4-1 to TRBJ2-7; D gene ambiguous. The CDR3 length is 16 residues. Germline lookup yields CDR1 MGHRA and CDR2 YSYEKL. Deletions cut 1 base from V and 0 bases from J, with 13 bases between. The chain's CDR3 is CASSQAPPRSSYEQYF. The DNA for the CDR3 is TGCGCCAGCAGCCAAGCCCCACCCCGGAGCTCCTACGAGCAGTACTTC.

This rearrangement joins TRBV4-1 to TRBJ2-1, with 14 bases lining up with TRBD2. V lost 4 bases, J lost 7 bases, and 9 bases stayed unmatched. The germline gives CDR1 MGHRA, CDR2 YSYEKL. This CDR3 has 17 amino acids. DNA of the CDR3: TGCGCCAGCAGCCCTCCATGGGGACTAGCGGGAGTGAATGAGCAGTTCTTC. Translation: CASSPPWGLAGVNEQFF.

There are a few counts of this clone. The genes are TRBV6-6 and TRBJ1-2; D gene ambiguous. Trimming stripped 0 bases from V and 7 bases from J, with 3 bases between. The CDR3 is made up of 11 amino acids. Germline CDR1 and CDR2: MNHNY and SVGAGI (reference sequence). CDR3 sequence (DNA): TGTGCCAGCAGTTACTCGAGTGGCTACACCTTC. This translates into CASSYSSGYTF.

The chain has TRBV19 and TRBJ2-1; 7 positions match TRBD2. This CDR3 region has 14 residues. Trimming at V came to 3 bases and at J to 7 bases, leaving 6 bases not matched to a gene. Germline assignment: CDR1 LNHDA and CDR2 SQIVND (reference sequence). CDR3 nucleotides: TGTGCCAGTAGTATTGGGAGGGCCAATAATGAGCAGTTCTTC. Its protein product is CASSIGRANNEQFF.

The chain couples TRBV5-1 to TRBJ2-7; TRBD2 agrees at 13 bases. Trimming removed 2 bases from V and 5 bases from J; junction bases left unmatched: 7. Germline V CDR1 and CDR2: SGHRS, YFSETQ. The length of the CDR3 is 16 residues. The CDR3 coding sequence is TGCGCCAGCAGCTTAATTAGAGGACTAGCGGGAGACGAGCAGTACTTC. As protein: CASSLIRGLAGDEQYF. The variable domain in full, completed from reference TRBV5-1 and TRBJ2-7, reads KAGVTQTPRYLIKTRGQQVTLSCSPISGHRSVSWYQQTPGQGLQFLFEYFSETQRNKGNFPGRFSGRQFSNSRSEMNVSTLELGDSALYLCASSLIRGLAGDEQYFGPGTRLTVT.

V usage is TRBV4-1 and J usage is TRBJ1-1; D not certain. V was clipped by 4 bases and J by 0 bases, with 15 bases between them. CDR1 is MGHRA, CDR2 YSYEKL, per germline. The CDR3 length is 16 residues. The CDR3: CASSREGALMNTEAFF. CDR3 sequence (DNA): TGCGCCAGCAGCCGTGAGGGAGCACTCATGAACACTGAAGCTTTCTTT.

The chain carries TRBV2 and TRBJ2-1, with 7 positions matching TRBD1. The germline V gene encodes CDR1 SNHLY and CDR2 FYNNEI. J gave up 10 bases and V 4 bases, and 13 bases lay outside the gene matches. The CDR3 loop spans 15 amino acids. CDR3: CASSGQGQDRREQFF. CDR3 nucleotides: TGTGCCAGCAGTGGGCAAGGACAGGACCGAAGGGAGCAGTTCTTC. Full variable domain (rest looked up from reference TRBV2 and TRBJ2-1): EPEVTQTPSHQVTQMGQEVILRCVPISNHLYFYWYRQILGQKVEFLVSFYNNEISEKSEIFDDQFSVERPDGSNFTLKIRSTKLEDSAMYFCASSGQGQDRREQFFGPGTRLTVL.

This clone came up a few times. V usage is TRBV11-3 and J usage is TRBJ2-7; 13 nucleotides agree with TRBD2. Losses at the gene ends were 5 bases for V and 2 bases for J; bases not matched to a gene: 18. The CDR3 contains 20 residues. Looked up from germline, CDR1 is SGHNT and CDR2 is YENEEA. The CDR3 DNA reads TGTGCCAGCAGCCTAATTTTGTGGACTAGCGGGAGTCATGGCCCCTACGAGCAGTACTTC. Translated: CASSLILWTSGSHGPYEQYF.

The chain recombines TRBV10-1 with TRBJ1-5; D gene ambiguous. The CDR3 contains 13 residues. Trimming cost V 5 bases and J 0 bases, with 5 bases left between them. Germline values: CDR1 WNHNN, CDR2 SYGVQD (reference sequence). The DNA of the CDR3 is TGCGCCAGCAGTTTATATAGCAATCAGCCCCAGCATTTT. Translating it yields CASSLYSNQPQHF.

CDR3 amino acids: CASSFGRDSYEQYF. CDR3 bases: TGTGCCAGCAGCTTCGGGCGGGACTCCTACGAGCAGTACTTC. The genes are TRBV7-2 and TRBJ2-7, with a possible D match to TRBD2 (6 bases). In germline, CDR1 is SGHTA, CDR2 FQGNSA. V lost 3 bases, J lost 0 bases, and 9 bases lay in between. The CDR3 has 14 amino acids.

J is TRBJ1-2 and V is TRBV30; 10 positions agree with TRBD1. Germline lookup yields CDR1 GTSNPN and CDR2 SVGIG (reference sequence). The CDR3 is 15 residues long. After removal of 3 bases from V and 4 bases from J, the junction contained 8 bases not matched to a gene. Here the CDR3 DNA reads TGTGCCTGGAGCGCCGGGACAGGGGTCCTCTATGGCTACACCTTC. Translating gives CAWSAGTGVLYGYTF.

The chain recombines TRBV11-2 with TRBJ1-3; no clear D gene. The V gene's germline CDR1 is SGHAT and CDR2 FQNNGV. The CDR3 has 15 amino acids. Trimming removed 1 base from V and 0 bases from J, with 7 bases in between. CDR3 protein: CASSLGGNSGNTIYF. In DNA form, the CDR3 reads TGTGCCAGCAGCTTAGGAGGGAACTCTGGAAACACCATATATTTT. Full variable domain (rest looked up from reference TRBV11-2 and TRBJ1-3): EAGVAQSPRYKIIEKRQSVAFWCNPISGHATLYWYQQILGQGPKLLIQFQNNGVVDDSQLPKDRFSAERLKGVDSTLKIQPAKLEDSAVYLCASSLGGNSGNTIYFGEGSWLTVV.

The V gene is TRBV4-2, the J gene TRBJ1-1, with 9 bases matching TRBD1. Germline V gives CDR1 LGHNA, CDR2 YNFKEQ. CDR3 length equals 23 residues. With 0 bases clipped from V and 0 bases from J, the junction kept 23 bases outside the gene matches. In DNA, the CDR3 is TGTGCCAGCAGCCAAGAGGGTCCGGGACAGGGAAGCTCCTCTTCGAGGATGAACACTGAAGCTTTCTTT. This translates into CASSQEGPGQGSSSSRMNTEAFF.